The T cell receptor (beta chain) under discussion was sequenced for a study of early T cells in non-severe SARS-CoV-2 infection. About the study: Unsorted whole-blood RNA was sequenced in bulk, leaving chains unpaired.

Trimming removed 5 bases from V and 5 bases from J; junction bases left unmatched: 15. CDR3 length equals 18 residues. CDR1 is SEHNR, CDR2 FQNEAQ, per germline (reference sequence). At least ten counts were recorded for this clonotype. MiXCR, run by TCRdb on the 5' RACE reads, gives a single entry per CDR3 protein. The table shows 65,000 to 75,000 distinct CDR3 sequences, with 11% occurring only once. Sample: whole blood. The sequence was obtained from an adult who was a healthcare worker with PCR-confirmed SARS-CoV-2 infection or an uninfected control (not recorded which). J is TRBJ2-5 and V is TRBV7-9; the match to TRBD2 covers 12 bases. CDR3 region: CASSTRTSGATWRETQYF. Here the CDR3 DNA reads TGTGCCAGCAGCACCCGGACTAGCGGGGCTACCTGGCGGGAGACCCAGTACTTC.